The TCR beta chain described here comes from a study of shared clonotypes between healthy human individuals. Study results and limitations: The rarefaction results pointed to incomplete sorted-subset sequencing despite large depth.

This CDR3 has 12 residues. Germline loops: CDR1 SGHVS, CDR2 FQNEAQ. V lost 1 base to trimming and J lost 10 bases, with 8 bases between them. A note on this clone: Its antigen remains unknown.

Each cell subset's genomic DNA was divided evenly among several immunoSEQ plates. The repertoire was sequenced with immunoSEQ multiplex PCR; TCRdb's copy has only in-frame clones and lacks some. The table has approximately 710,000 clones, 90% seen once. Sequenced: memory CD8+ T cells from PBMCs. Sample subset: CD45RO+ cells pooled with CCR7-negative TemRA cells. The sequence was collected from a man younger than 30 in good health. Some clones in this sample may be carry-over from other donors' samples. V is TRBV7-8 and J is TRBJ2-1, with D perhaps matching TRBD2 (5 bases). The CDR3 DNA is TGTGCCAGCAGCTTAGGGTGGGAGGAGCAGTTCTTC. The encoded protein is CASSLGWEEQFF.